This TCR beta chain appears in the sequencing data of a study of T cell responses to AZD1222 COVID-19 vaccine. Study-level findings and limits: Researchers report vaccine-associated CD4 TCRs spanning spike, with dominance at 160-218 and 743-854. Most donors were white British and more were female, and clonal diversity was possibly underestimated.

With respect to this clone: Its antigen is as yet unknown.

The data were produced by immunoSEQ multiplex PCR, yet TCRdb's version contains in-frame clones alone and is incomplete. The table has about 150,000 clones, 87% seen once. V shed 3 bases and J shed 8 bases, with 16 bases lying between them. This CDR3 comprises 14 residues. CDR1 is KGHSH and CDR2 is LQKENI in the germline V gene. The chain links TRBV18 to TRBJ1-2; a possible D gene is TRBD1 (6 bases). The sequencing here drew on peripheral blood, taken 28 days after the second AZD1222 dose. The TCR was taken from an adult who received the AZD1222 COVID-19 vaccine. DNA of the CDR3: TGTGCCAGCTCACCTCCCCGGGACATCCAGGGCTACACCTTC. Translated, it gives CASSPPRDIQGYTF.